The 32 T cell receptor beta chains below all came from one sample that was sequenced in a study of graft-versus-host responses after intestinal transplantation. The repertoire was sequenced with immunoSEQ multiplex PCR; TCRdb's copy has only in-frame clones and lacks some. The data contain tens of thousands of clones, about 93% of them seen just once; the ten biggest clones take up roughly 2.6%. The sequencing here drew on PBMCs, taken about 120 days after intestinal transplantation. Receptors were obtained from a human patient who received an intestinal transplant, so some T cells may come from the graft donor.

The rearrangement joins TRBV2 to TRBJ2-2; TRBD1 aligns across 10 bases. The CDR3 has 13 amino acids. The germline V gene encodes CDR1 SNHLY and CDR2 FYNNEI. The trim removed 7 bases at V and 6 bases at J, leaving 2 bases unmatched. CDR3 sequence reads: CASKGQGPGELFF. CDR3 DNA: TGTGCCAGCAAGGGACAGGGGCCCGGGGAGCTGTTTTTT.

In DNA form, the CDR3 reads TGCAGTGCGCAACAAGGCAATGAGCAGTTCTTC. It is translated as CSAQQGNEQFF. The J gene is TRBJ2-1, the V gene TRBV20-1; no clear D. Looked up from germline, CDR1 is DFQATT and CDR2 is SNEGSKA (reference sequence). V dropped 6 bases and J dropped 6 bases, with 9 bases sitting between them. The CDR3 is made up of 11 amino acids.

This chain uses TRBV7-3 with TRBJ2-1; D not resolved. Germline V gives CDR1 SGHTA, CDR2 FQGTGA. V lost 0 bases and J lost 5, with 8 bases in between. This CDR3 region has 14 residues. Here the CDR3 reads CASSLTGPDNEQFF. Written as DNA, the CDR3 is TGTGCCAGCAGCTTAACGGGCCCCGACAATGAGCAGTTCTTC.

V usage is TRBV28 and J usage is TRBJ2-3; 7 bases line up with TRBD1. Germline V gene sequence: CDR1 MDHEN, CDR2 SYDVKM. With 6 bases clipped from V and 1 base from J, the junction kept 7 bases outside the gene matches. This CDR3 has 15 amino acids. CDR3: CASRGTGVGTDTQYF. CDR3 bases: TGTGCCAGCAGGGGCACAGGGGTGGGCACAGATACGCAGTATTTT.

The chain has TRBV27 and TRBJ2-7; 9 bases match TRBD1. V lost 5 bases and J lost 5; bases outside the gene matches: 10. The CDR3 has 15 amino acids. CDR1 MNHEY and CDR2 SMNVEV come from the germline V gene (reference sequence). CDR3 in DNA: TGTGCCAGCAGTACAAACAGGGGGCGCTTGGACGAGCAGTACTTC. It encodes CASSTNRGRLDEQYF.

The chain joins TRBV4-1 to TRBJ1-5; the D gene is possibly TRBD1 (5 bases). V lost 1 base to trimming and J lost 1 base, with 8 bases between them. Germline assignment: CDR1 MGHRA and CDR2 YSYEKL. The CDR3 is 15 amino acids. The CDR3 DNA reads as TGCGCCAGCAGCCAAGTAGAGGGGAGCAATCAGCCCCAGCATTTT. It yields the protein CASSQVEGSNQPQHF.

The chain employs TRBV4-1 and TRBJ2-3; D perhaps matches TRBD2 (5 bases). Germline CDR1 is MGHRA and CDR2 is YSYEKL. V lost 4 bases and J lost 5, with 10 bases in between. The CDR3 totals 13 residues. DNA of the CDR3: TGCGCCAGCAGCCTTCCTGAGGGAGATACGCAGTATTTT. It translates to CASSLPEGDTQYF.

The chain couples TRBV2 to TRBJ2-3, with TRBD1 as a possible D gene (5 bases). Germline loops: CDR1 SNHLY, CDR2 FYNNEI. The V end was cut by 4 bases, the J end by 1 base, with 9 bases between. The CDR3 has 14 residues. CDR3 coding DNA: TGTGCCAGCAGTGTCCAGGGCCGCACAGATACGCAGTATTTT. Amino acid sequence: CASSVQGRTDTQYF.

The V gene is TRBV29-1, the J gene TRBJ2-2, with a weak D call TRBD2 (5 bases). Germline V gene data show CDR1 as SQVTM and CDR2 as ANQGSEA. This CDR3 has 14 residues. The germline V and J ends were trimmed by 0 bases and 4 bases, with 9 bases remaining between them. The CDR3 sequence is CSVEEGRGTGELFF. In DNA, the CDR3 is TGCAGCGTTGAAGAGGGCCGGGGCACCGGGGAGCTGTTTTTT.

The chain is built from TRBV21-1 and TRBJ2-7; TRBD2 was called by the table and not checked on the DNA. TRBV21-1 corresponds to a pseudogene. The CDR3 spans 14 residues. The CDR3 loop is CASSIDGKEYEQYF. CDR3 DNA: TGTGCCAGCAGCATCGACGGGAAGGAGTACGAGCAGTACTTC.

In DNA form, the CDR3 reads TGCGCCAGCAGCCAGGCCCAAGGGGGCGGGATCCCAGATACGCAGTATTTT. Amino acids: CASSQAQGGGIPDTQYF. The rearrangement uses TRBV4-1 and TRBJ2-3, with TRBD1 as a possible D gene (7 bases). Germline V gene sequence: CDR1 MGHRA, CDR2 YSYEKL. Trimming left V 3 bases short and J 4 bases short, with 20 bases between. This CDR3 has 17 amino acids.

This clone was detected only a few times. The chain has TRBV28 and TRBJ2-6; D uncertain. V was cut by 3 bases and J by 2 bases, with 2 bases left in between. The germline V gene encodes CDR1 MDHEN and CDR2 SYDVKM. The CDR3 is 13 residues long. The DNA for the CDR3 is TGTGCCAGCAGTTTCGCTGGGGCCAACGTCCTGACTTTC. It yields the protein CASSFAGANVLTF.

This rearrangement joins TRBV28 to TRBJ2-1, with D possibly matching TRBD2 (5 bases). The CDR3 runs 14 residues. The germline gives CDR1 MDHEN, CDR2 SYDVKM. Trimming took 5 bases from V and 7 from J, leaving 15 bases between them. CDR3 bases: TGTGCCAGCAGTCTCCGGGCTTCGGGAAATGAGCAGTTCTTC. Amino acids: CASSLRASGNEQFF. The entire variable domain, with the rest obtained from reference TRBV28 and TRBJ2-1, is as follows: DVKVTQSSRYLVKRTGEKVFLECVQDMDHENMFWYRQDPGLGLRLIYFSYDVKMKEKGDIPEGYSVSREKKERFSLILESASTNQTSMYLCASSLRASGNEQFFGPGTRLTVL.

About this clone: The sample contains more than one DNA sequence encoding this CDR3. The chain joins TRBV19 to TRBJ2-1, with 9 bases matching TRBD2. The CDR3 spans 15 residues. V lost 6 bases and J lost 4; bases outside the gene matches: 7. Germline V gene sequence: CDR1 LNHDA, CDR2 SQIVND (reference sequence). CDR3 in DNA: TGTGCCAGTAGGGGGGCGGGGGGGCCATACAATGAGCAGTTCTTC. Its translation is CASRGAGGPYNEQFF.

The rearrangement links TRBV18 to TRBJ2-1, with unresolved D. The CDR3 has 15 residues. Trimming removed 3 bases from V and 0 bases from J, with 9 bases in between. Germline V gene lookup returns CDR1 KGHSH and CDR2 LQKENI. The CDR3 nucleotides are TGTGCCAGCTCACCGGGGTCTAGCTCCTACAATGAGCAGTTCTTC. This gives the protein CASSPGSSSYNEQFF.

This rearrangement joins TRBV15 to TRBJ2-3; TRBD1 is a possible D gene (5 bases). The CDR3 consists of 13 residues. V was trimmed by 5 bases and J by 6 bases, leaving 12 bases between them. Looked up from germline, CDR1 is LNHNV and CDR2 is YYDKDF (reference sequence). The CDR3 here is CATSGAGRDTQYF. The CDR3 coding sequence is TGTGCCACCAGCGGGGCAGGGCGGGATACGCAGTATTTT. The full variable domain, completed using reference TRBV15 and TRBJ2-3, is DAMVIQNPRYQVTQFGKPVTLSCSQTLNHNVMYWYQQKSSQAPKLLFHYYDKDFNNEADTPDNFQSRRPNTSFCFLDIRSPGLGDTAMYLCATSGAGRDTQYFGPGTRLTVL.

CDR3 sequence: CASTTEPPPNYGYTF. The CDR3 DNA reads TGTGCCAGCACCACAGAACCACCACCTAACTATGGCTACACCTTC. The rearrangement joins TRBV2 to TRBJ1-2; no clear D gene. The CDR3 has 15 residues. V was cut by 7 bases and J by 0 bases, with 15 bases left in between. Germline V lookup: CDR1 SNHLY, CDR2 FYNNEI.

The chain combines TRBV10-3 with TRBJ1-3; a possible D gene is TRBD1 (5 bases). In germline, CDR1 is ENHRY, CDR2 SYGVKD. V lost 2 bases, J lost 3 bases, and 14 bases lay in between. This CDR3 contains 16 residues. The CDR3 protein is CAISERAGSYGNTIYF. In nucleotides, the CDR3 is TGTGCCATCAGTGAGAGGGCAGGGTCATATGGAAACACCATATATTTT.

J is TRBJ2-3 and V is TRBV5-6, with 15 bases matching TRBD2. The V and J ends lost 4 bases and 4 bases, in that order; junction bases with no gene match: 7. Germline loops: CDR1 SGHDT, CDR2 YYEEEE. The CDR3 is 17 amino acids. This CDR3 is CASSRGLAGGKPDTQYF. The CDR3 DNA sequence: TGTGCCAGCAGCCGCGGACTAGCGGGAGGGAAACCAGATACGCAGTATTTT.

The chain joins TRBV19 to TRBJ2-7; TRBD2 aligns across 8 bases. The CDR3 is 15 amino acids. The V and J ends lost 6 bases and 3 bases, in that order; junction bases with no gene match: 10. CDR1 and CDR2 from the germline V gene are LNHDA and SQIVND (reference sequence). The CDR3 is CASSRKREGNYEQYF. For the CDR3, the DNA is TGTGCCAGTAGCCGGAAACGGGAGGGAAACTACGAGCAGTACTTC.

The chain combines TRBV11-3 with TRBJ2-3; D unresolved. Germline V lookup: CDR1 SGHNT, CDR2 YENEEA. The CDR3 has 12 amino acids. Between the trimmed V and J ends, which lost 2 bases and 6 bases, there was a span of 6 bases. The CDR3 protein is CASSLRADTQYF. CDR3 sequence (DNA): TGTGCCAGCAGCTTACGGGCGGATACGCAGTATTTT.

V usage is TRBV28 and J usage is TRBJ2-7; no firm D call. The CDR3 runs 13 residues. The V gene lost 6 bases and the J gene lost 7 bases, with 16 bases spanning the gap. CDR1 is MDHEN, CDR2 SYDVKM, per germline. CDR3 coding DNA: TGTGCCAGCAGCCCGTACGGCCTAGGGGAGCAGTACTTC. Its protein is CASSPYGLGEQYF.

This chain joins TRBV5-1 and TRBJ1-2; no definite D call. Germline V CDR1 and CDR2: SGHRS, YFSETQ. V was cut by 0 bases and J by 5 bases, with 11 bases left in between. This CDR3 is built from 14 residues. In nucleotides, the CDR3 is TGCGCCAGCAGCTTGGCCGGTGCTGATTATGGCTACACCTTC. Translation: CASSLAGADYGYTF.

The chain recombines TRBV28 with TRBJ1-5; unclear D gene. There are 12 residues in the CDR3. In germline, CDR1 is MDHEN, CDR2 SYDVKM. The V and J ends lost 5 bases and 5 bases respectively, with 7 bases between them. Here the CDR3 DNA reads TGTGCCAGCAGTCTGGGGTATCAGCCCCAGCATTTT. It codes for CASSLGYQPQHF. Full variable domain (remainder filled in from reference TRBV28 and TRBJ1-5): DVKVTQSSRYLVKRTGEKVFLECVQDMDHENMFWYRQDPGLGLRLIYFSYDVKMKEKGDIPEGYSVSREKKERFSLILESASTNQTSMYLCASSLGYQPQHFGDGTRLSIL.

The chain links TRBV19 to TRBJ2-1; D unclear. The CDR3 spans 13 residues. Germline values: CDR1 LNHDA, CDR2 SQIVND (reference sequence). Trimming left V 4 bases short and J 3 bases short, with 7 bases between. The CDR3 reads CASSTDIYNEQFF. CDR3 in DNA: TGTGCCAGTAGTACGGATATCTACAATGAGCAGTTCTTC.

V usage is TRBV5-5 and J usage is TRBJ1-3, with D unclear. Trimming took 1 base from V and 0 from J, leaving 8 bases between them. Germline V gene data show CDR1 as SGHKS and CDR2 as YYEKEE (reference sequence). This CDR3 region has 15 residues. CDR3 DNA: TGTGCCAGCAGCTTGTTTACGGCCTCTGGAAACACCATATATTTT. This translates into CASSLFTASGNTIYF.

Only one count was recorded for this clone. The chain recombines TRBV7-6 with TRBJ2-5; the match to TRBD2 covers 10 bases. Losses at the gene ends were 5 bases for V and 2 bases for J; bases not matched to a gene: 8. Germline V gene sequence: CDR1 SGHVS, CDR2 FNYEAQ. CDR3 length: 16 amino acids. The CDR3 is CASSDRSGGPQETQYF. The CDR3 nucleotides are TGTGCCAGCAGCGACCGTAGCGGGGGGCCACAAGAGACCCAGTACTTC.

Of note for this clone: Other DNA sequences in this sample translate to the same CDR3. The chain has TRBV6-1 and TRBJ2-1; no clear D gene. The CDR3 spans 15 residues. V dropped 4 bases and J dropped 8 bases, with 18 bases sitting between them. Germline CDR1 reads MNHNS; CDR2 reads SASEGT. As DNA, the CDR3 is TGTGCCAGCAGTGCTACGTTGATCCGTCGGGATGAGCAGTTCTTC. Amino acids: CASSATLIRRDEQFF.

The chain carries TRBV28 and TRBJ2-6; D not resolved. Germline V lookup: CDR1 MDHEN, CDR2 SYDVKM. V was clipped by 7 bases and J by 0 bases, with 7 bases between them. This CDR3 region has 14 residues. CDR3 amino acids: CASNGLSGANVLTF. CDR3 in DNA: TGTGCCAGCAATGGCCTCTCTGGGGCCAACGTCCTGACTTTC.

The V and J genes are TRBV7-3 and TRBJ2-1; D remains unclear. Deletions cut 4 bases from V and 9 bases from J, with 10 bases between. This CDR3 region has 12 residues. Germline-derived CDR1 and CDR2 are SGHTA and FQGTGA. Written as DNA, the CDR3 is TGTGCCAGCAGCTCGAACCGAGGTGAGCAGTTCTTC. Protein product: CASSSNRGEQFF.

The CDR3 DNA follows: TGCGCCAGCAGCCAAGTCGGGACAACCGAGCAGTACTTC. Translated, it gives CASSQVGTTEQYF. The chain couples TRBV4-1 to TRBJ2-7, with D perhaps TRBD1 (6 bases). From germline, CDR1 is MGHRA and CDR2 YSYEKL. The V end was cut by 1 base, the J end by 6 bases, with 10 bases between. CDR3 size: 13 residues.

CDR3 sequence: CASSLGPLGLQETQYF. Written as DNA, the CDR3 is TGTGCCAGCAGCCTCGGACCTCTTGGGCTCCAAGAGACCCAGTACTTC. This sequence joins TRBV7-9 and TRBJ2-5; D remains ambiguous. Germline V gene lookup returns CDR1 SEHNR and CDR2 FQNEAQ (reference sequence). CDR3 size: 16 residues. Deletions cut 5 bases from V and 1 base from J, with 17 bases between.